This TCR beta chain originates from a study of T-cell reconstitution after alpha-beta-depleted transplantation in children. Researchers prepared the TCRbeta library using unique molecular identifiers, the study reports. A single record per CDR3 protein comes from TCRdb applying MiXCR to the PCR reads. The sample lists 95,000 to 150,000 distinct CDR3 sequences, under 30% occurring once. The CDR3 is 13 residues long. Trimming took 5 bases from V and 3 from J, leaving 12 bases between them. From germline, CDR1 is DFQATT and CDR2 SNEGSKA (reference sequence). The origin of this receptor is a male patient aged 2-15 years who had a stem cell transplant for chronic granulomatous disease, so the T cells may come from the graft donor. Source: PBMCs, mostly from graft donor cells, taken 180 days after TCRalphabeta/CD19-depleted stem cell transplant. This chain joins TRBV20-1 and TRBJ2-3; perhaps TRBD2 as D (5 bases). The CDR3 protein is CSAHRTGTDTQYF. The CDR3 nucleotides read TGCAGTGCTCACCGGACTGGAACAGATACGCAGTATTTT.